Described below is a single TCR beta chain sequence and its context. Its cognate antigen is unknown. Measured with immunoSEQ multiplex PCR; TCRdb has only the in-frame clones, and not every one. This sample has roughly 84,000 clones, with 87% found just once. The data were obtained in a study of T cell responses to AZD1222 COVID-19 vaccine. Study-level background: Pooling was applied to second doses at about 4 or about 12 weeks.

The study's findings and limits: Seropositive AZD1222 recipients at baseline numbered only 6 or 7. Repertoires were obtained only post-peak T cell response. Dominant CD4 TCR responses targeted spike regions 160-218 and 743-854.

The length of the CDR3 is 16 residues. Trimming took 1 base from V and 0 from J, leaving 10 bases between them. CDR1 and CDR2 (germline): LNHDA, SQIVND (reference sequence). This specimen was peripheral blood, taken on day 0 of AZD1222 vaccination. This chain links TRBV19 with TRBJ1-5; D is unclear. The receptor's source is an adult in good health. The DNA for the CDR3 is TGTGCCAGTAGTATAGCTGGAGGTTATAGCAATCAGCCCCAGCATTTT. Translated: CASSIAGGYSNQPQHF.